This T cell receptor (beta chain) emerged from a study of cytomegalovirus exposure and HLA in healthy donors. Study-wide findings and caveats: Presence/absence analyses assumed roughly uniform sequencing depth across donors.

This CDR3 contains 13 residues. V lost 6 bases and J lost 10; bases outside the gene matches: 6. CDR1 is SNHLY, CDR2 FYNNEI, per germline. Both 60 Vbeta primers and 13 Jbeta primers went into the PCR. Profiling relied on immunoSEQ multiplex PCR, and the TCRdb table lists in-frame clones only, not all of them. Seen in this sample are about 160,000 clones; the ten most common clones hold over 1%. Worth noting for this clone: Its matching antigen is unknown.

The clonotype comes from a woman in her sixties or seventies in good health and CMV-seronegative. The sequencing sample was made of PBMCs. This chain joins TRBV2 and TRBJ1-1; 12 bases map to TRBD1. The CDR3 loop is CASRGQGATGAFF. CDR3 coding DNA: TGTGCCAGCAGGGGACAGGGGGCTACGGGAGCTTTCTTT.